This TCR beta chain was retrieved from a study of shared T cell receptors in the human thymus. This CDR3 region has 15 residues. Trimming shortened V by 6 bases and J by 0 bases, and 12 bases separated the two germline ends. CDR1 and CDR2 (germline): MNHNS, SASEGT. Some clones are missing from TCRdb's copy, which holds only in-frame ones; the method was immunoSEQ multiplex PCR. This sample has about 380,000 clones, with just under 95% found just once. The chain carries TRBV6-1 and TRBJ2-1, with D possibly being TRBD2 (5 bases). Sequenced: thymocytes. This sequence originates from a human donor. CDR3 DNA sequence: TGTGCCAGCAGGGGCGGGCGGAGCTCCTACAATGAGCAGTTCTTC. Protein sequence: CASRGGRSSYNEQFF.